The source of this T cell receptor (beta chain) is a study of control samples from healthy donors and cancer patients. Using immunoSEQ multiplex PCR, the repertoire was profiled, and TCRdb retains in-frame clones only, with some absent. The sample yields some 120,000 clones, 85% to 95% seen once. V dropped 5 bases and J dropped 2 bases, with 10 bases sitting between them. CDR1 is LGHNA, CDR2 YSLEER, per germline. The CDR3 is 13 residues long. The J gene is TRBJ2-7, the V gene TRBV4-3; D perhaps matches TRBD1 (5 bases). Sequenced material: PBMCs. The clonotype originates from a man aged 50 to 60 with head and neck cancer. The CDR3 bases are TGCGCCAGCAGCTCACAGGCGACCTACGAGCAGTACTTC. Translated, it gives CASSSQATYEQYF.